This TCR beta chain was sequenced in a study of blood T cell repertoires in COVID-19. About the research overall: Sites in the United States, Italy and Spain provided acute and convalescent COVID-19 samples. T cells, B-cell-depleted T cells, or PBMCs supplied cDNA or gDNA.

J lost 5 bases, V lost 6 bases, and 6 bases had no gene match. Germline loops: CDR1 MNHEY, CDR2 SVGAGI. This CDR3 region has 13 residues. Original handling: It was from reference gene primer amplification that nucleated cell counts were estimated. The method was immunoSEQ multiplex PCR; TCRdb's version includes in-frame clones alone and lacks a portion of them. V, J and clone size were drawn from that table, and D and trimming were deduced from the DNA. This table holds some 150,000 clones, about 86% found once. The TCR was taken from a woman aged 60-70 years with acute or convalescent COVID-19. The sequenced material came from peripheral blood. The chain links TRBV6-5 to TRBJ1-2; 7 bases are shared with TRBD1. The CDR3 here is CASSLRGRYGYTF. Here the CDR3 DNA reads TGTGCCAGCAGCTTAAGGGGGCGGTATGGCTACACCTTC.